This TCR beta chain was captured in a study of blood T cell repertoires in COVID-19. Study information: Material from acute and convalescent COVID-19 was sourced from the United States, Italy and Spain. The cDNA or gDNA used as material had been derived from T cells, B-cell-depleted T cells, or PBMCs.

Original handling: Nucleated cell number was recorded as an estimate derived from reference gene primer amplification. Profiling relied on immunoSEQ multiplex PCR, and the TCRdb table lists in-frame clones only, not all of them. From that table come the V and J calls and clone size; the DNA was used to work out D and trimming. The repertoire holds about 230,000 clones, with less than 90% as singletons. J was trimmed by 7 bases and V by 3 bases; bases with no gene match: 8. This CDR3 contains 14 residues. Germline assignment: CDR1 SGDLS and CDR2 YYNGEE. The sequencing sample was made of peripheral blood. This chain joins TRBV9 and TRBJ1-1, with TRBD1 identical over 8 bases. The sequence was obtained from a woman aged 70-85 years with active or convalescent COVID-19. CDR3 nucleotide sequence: TGTGCCAGCAGCGGGGCCGCCGGGACAGGTGAAGCTTTCTTT. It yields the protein CASSGAAGTGEAFF.